These 9 T cell receptor beta chains were all obtained from the same sample, sequenced in a study of regulatory T cells in long-lasting Graves disease. Time point noted: newly diagnosed GD, antithyroid drugs for less than 3 months. PBMC RNA served as the TCR library source. According to the study, TCR beta libraries were built with iRepertoire HTBI primers and CDR3-region Arm-PCR. TCRdb used MiXCR to reprocess the multiplex PCR reads, holding one entry per CDR3 protein. The repertoire holds about 240,000 distinct CDR3 sequences, 20% seen once, with approximately 15% in the top ten. This sample comprised peripheral blood mononuclear cells (PBMCs), obtained at new diagnosis, from a patient treated with antithyroid drugs. Source of these receptors: a female donor with Graves disease.

This clonotype came up a few times. The V and J genes are TRBV5-8 and TRBJ2-4; unclear D gene. V shed 4 bases and J shed 5 bases, with 10 bases lying between them. CDR3 length: 13 amino acids. Germline V gene lookup returns CDR1 SGHTS and CDR2 YDEGEE. The CDR3 protein is CASSRRQENIQYF. The DNA for the CDR3 is TGTGCCAGCAGCCGGCGGCAGGAAAACATTCAGTACTTC.

This clonotype was counted ten times or more. The chain carries TRBV7-2 and TRBJ2-1; the match to TRBD2 covers 9 bases. CDR3 length: 15 residues. The junction had 6 bases not matched to a gene; V was cut back by 4 bases and J by 5 bases. The V gene's germline CDR1 is SGHTA and CDR2 FQGNSA. CDR3: CASSWGSGSNNEQFF. CDR3 sequence (DNA): TGTGCCAGCAGCTGGGGTAGCGGGAGTAACAATGAGCAGTTCTTC. Together with reference TRBV7-2 and TRBJ2-1, the CDR3 gives the full variable domain: GAGVSQSPSNKVTEKGKDVELRCDPISGHTALYWYRQSLGQGLEFLIYFQGNSAPDKSGLPSDRFSAERTGGSVSTLTIQRTQQEDSAVYLCASSWGSGSNNEQFFGPGTRLTVL.

This clonotype has only a few counts. The conserved closing phenylalanine or tryptophan is absent in this CDR3, likely reflecting a read error. The limits of the CDR3 on the DNA are not certain, so only TCRdb's listed CDR3 is given. V usage is TRBV7-2 and J usage is TRBJ2-1; TRBD2, the table's D call, was not compared with the DNA. The CDR3 has 13 amino acids, counting both end residues. The germline V gene encodes CDR1 SGHTA and CDR2 FQGNSA. CDR3 in amino acids: CASSPSVYNEQSL.

This clonotype has just a few counts. The chain uses TRBV9 and TRBJ2-1; D remains unclear. Trimming stripped 6 bases from V and 7 bases from J, with 20 bases between. The CDR3 spans 15 residues. The V gene's germline CDR1 is SGDLS and CDR2 YYNGEE. In DNA, the CDR3 is TGTGCCAGCAATCCCGGCAACCTTCTGTGGAATGAGCAGTTCTTC. Translated: CASNPGNLLWNEQFF.

This clonotype has a count of ten or more. The chain links TRBV10-3 to TRBJ2-1; 12 positions agree with TRBD2. The J segment lost 8 bases and the V segment lost 2 bases, leaving 7 bases of the junction unmatched. The germline V gene has CDR1 ENHRY and CDR2 SYGVKD. The CDR3 length is 16 residues. The CDR3 loop reads CAISEELAGGKDEQFF. Written as DNA, the CDR3 is TGTGCCATCAGTGAGGAACTAGCGGGGGGAAAGGATGAGCAGTTCTTC.

Turning to this clonotype: This clone may be a read error of a much larger clone one base away. The chain carries TRBV2 and TRBJ2-4; no reliable D call. Germline V gives CDR1 SNHLY, CDR2 FYNNEI. V was clipped by 7 bases and J by 13 bases, with 17 bases between them. The CDR3 has 12 amino acids. This CDR3 reads CASMVSAAEQYF. The CDR3 DNA follows: TGTGCCAGCATGGTCTCGGCCGCTGAGCAGTACTTC.

Concerning this clonotype itself: A single base separates this from a much larger clone, so it may be a read error. This chain uses TRBV7-9 with TRBJ2-1; D is ambiguous. This CDR3 is built from 16 residues. Trimming took 5 bases from V and 9 from J, leaving 23 bases between them. From germline, CDR1 is SEHNR and CDR2 FQNEAQ (reference sequence). The DNA of the CDR3 is TGTGCCAGCAGCCCCTACCCTACCCTCAGTTTTAGTGAGCAGTTCTTC. This gives the protein CASSPYPTLSFSEQFF.

This clonotype appeared many times. This sequence joins TRBV2 and TRBJ2-7; unclear D gene. CDR3 size: 10 residues. The V gene lost 6 bases and the J gene lost 3 bases, with 3 bases spanning the gap. Germline V gene lookup returns CDR1 SNHLY and CDR2 FYNNEI. CDR3 loop: CASSLYEQYF. CDR3 nucleotide sequence: TGTGCCAGCAGCCTCTACGAGCAGTACTTC. Full variable domain (outside the CDR3, taken from reference TRBV2 and TRBJ2-7): EPEVTQTPSHQVTQMGQEVILRCVPISNHLYFYWYRQILGQKVEFLVSFYNNEISEKSEIFDDQFSVERPDGSNFTLKIRSTKLEDSAMYFCASSLYEQYFGPGTRLTVT.

This clonotype came up a few times. The chain uses TRBV27 and TRBJ2-1; 8 bases fit TRBD2. Germline V lookup: CDR1 MNHEY, CDR2 SMNVEV (reference sequence). CDR3 size: 16 residues. The J segment lost 8 bases and the V segment lost 6 bases, leaving 15 bases of the junction unmatched. The CDR3: CASSFILAAFGDEQFF. The CDR3 DNA sequence: TGTGCCAGCAGCTTTATACTAGCGGCCTTTGGGGATGAGCAGTTCTTC.